This passage covers 20 T cell receptor beta chains from one sample sequenced in a study of T cell responses to AZD1222 COVID-19 vaccine. Libraries were prepared by immunoSEQ multiplex PCR; TCRdb keeps only in-frame clonotypes and omits some of them. The sample has approximately 190,000 clones, 80% to 90% seen once. This sample comprised peripheral blood, obtained on day 0 of MenACWY control vaccination. These receptors all stem from an adult in good health.

This chain uses TRBV5-1 with TRBJ1-4; no reliable D call. The germline V gene has CDR1 SGHRS and CDR2 YFSETQ. This CDR3 region has 13 residues. V lost 1 base, J lost 4 bases, and 5 bases lay in between. The chain's CDR3 is CASSLIGNEKLFF. Written as DNA, the CDR3 is TGCGCCAGCAGCTTGATTGGTAATGAAAAACTGTTTTTT.

The chain uses TRBV10-3 and TRBJ1-4; D remains unclear. Germline V gives CDR1 ENHRY, CDR2 SYGVKD. CDR3 size: 14 residues. Trimming removed 4 bases at V and 0 bases at J, with 6 bases between. CDR3 coding DNA: TGTGCCATCAGTGGTGGAGCAACTAATGAAAAACTGTTTTTT. Protein: CAISGGATNEKLFF.

Of note for this clone: The junction departs from germline at one end; a sequencing error may be responsible. The chain links TRBV6-1 to TRBJ2-1; a weak D match, TRBD1 (6 bases). This CDR3 is 18 amino acids long. Germline values: CDR1 MNHNS, CDR2 SASEGT. The CDR3 loop is CASSEAGTGTNSYNEQFF. The CDR3 coding sequence is TGTGCCAGCAGCGAAGCCGGAACAGGGACCAACAGTTACAATGAGCAGTTCTTC.

Many counts were recorded for this clone. The gene calls are TRBV30 and TRBJ1-1; no firm D call. V gave up 3 bases and J gave up 1 base, with 9 bases separating them. Germline-derived CDR1 and CDR2 are GTSNPN and SVGIG (reference sequence). The CDR3 sequence is 13 residues long. The DNA of the CDR3 is TGTGCCTGGAGCGTGGAGGCGAACACTGAAGCTTTCTTT. Translating it yields CAWSVEANTEAFF.

Details on this clone: This may be a read error, as it is one base from a much larger clone. Additional DNA sequences in this sample encode the identical CDR3. The V gene is TRBV7-2, the J gene TRBJ2-7; D uncertain. The CDR3 sequence is 15 residues long. CDR1 and CDR2 (germline): SGHTA, FQGNSA. CDR3 bases: TGTGCCAGCAGCTTAGGTAGGCGGAGTGGCTACGAGCAATACTTC. Translating it yields CASSLGRRSGYEQYF.

V and J are TRBV24-1 and TRBJ1-5; D is unclear. The CDR3 totals 14 residues. The germline V gene has CDR1 KGHDR and CDR2 SFDVKD. V lost 9 bases and J lost 0, with 11 bases in between. The CDR3: CATQRGNSNQPQHF. The CDR3 DNA is TGTGCCACCCAGCGGGGAAATAGCAATCAGCCCCAGCATTTT.

This chain connects TRBV2 to TRBJ1-2; possible D gene TRBD1, 5 bases. The V gene's germline CDR1 is SNHLY and CDR2 FYNNEI. This CDR3 has 14 amino acids. V shed 0 bases and J shed 8 bases, with 13 bases lying between them. The CDR3 coding sequence is TGTGCCAGCAGTGAAGCGCAAGGGGTTGGAGGCTACACCTTC. It translates to CASSEAQGVGGYTF.

The J gene is TRBJ2-3, the V gene TRBV28; 11 bases map to TRBD2. Germline V gene sequence: CDR1 MDHEN, CDR2 SYDVKM. The CDR3 runs 17 residues. The trim removed 1 base at V and 6 bases at J, leaving 9 bases unmatched. CDR3 nucleotide sequence: TGTGCCAGCAGTTTATCGGGTAGCGGGAGGGTCCGGGATACGCAGTATTTT. Translation gives CASSLSGSGRVRDTQYF. Variable domain in full (rest from reference TRBV28 and TRBJ2-3): DVKVTQSSRYLVKRTGEKVFLECVQDMDHENMFWYRQDPGLGLRLIYFSYDVKMKEKGDIPEGYSVSREKKERFSLILESASTNQTSMYLCASSLSGSGRVRDTQYFGPGTRLTVL.

This chain uses TRBV2 with TRBJ1-1; 8 nucleotides line up with TRBD1. The V and J ends lost 4 bases and 0 bases, in that order; junction bases with no gene match: 1. The CDR3 is made up of 14 amino acids. Per germline, CDR1 SNHLY and CDR2 FYNNEI. CDR3 residues: CASSGTGLNTEAFF. The DNA of the CDR3 is TGTGCCAGCAGTGGGACAGGGTTGAACACTGAAGCTTTCTTT.

This clone was counted only a few times. The chain has TRBV11-3 and TRBJ1-4, with TRBD1 as a possible D gene (6 bases). The germline gives CDR1 SGHNT, CDR2 YENEEA. The CDR3 is 15 amino acids. The ends were cut back, 1 base at V and 4 bases at J, with 10 bases in the middle. The CDR3 protein is CASSLVTGDNEKLFF. The CDR3 bases are TGTGCCAGCAGCTTAGTGACAGGAGATAATGAAAAACTGTTTTTT.

This clone was observed a single time. V and J are TRBV27 and TRBJ2-4; 14 positions match TRBD2. Germline trimming cut 4 bases from V and 1 base from J; bases unmatched to any gene: 12. The CDR3 extends over 20 amino acids. CDR1 and CDR2 from the germline V gene are MNHEY and SMNVEV (reference sequence). CDR3 sequence reads: CASSSPRLAGGEGAKNIQYF. CDR3 nucleotide sequence: TGTGCCAGCAGTTCTCCGAGACTAGCGGGAGGGGAAGGGGCCAAAAACATTCAGTACTTC.

This sequence joins TRBV11-3 and TRBJ2-1; 10 bases line up with TRBD2. The V gene end was trimmed by 8 bases and the J gene end by 6 bases; junction bases not matched to a gene: 4. The germline V gene has CDR1 SGHNT and CDR2 YENEEA. CDR3 length: 13 amino acids. CDR3 in amino acids: CASGLAEINEQFF. In DNA, the CDR3 is TGTGCCAGCGGACTAGCGGAGATCAATGAGCAGTTCTTC.

The chain carries TRBV6-1 and TRBJ1-6; 9 bases fit TRBD1. The CDR3 consists of 15 residues. Germline CDR1 MNHNS, CDR2 SASEGT. J gave up 10 bases and V 3 bases, and 7 bases lay outside the gene matches. The CDR3 region is CASSDLGTGSSPLHF. CDR3 in DNA: TGTGCCAGCAGTGATCTGGGGACAGGGAGCTCACCCCTCCACTTT.

V is TRBV27 and J is TRBJ2-3; no definite D call. Deletions cut 7 bases from V and 1 base from J, with 18 bases between. This CDR3 spans 16 amino acids. CDR1 is MNHEY and CDR2 is SMNVEV in the germline V gene (reference sequence). In DNA, the CDR3 is TGTGCCAGCACTTATCGGCCCTTCCGGGGCACAGATACGCAGTATTTT. It codes for CASTYRPFRGTDTQYF.

This clone was found a few times. Other DNA sequences in this sample translate to the same CDR3. The rearrangement joins TRBV7-9 to TRBJ1-1, with unresolved D. Looked up from germline, CDR1 is SEHNR and CDR2 is FQNEAQ (reference sequence). The CDR3 is made up of 13 amino acids. V was pared by 3 bases and J by 1 base, with 6 bases between. The chain's CDR3 is CASSLSENTEAFF. In DNA, the CDR3 is TGTGCCAGCAGCTTGTCTGAGAACACTGAAGCTTTCTTT. The full variable domain, rest sourced from reference TRBV7-9 and TRBJ1-1, is DTGVSQNPRHKITKRGQNVTFRCDPISEHNRLYWYRQTLGQGPEFLTYFQNEAQLEKSRLLSDRFSAERPKGSFSTLEIQRTEQGDSAMYLCASSLSENTEAFFGQGTRLTVV.

V is TRBV5-1 and J is TRBJ2-3; D call uncertain. CDR1 and CDR2 from the germline V gene are SGHRS and YFSETQ. The CDR3 has 16 amino acids. Trimming took 0 bases from V and 2 from J, leaving 13 bases between them. DNA of the CDR3: TGCGCCAGCAGCTTGGCGTTTGGTCAGTACACAGATACGCAGTATTTT. It specifies CASSLAFGQYTDTQYF.

The chain combines TRBV4-1 with TRBJ2-1; possibly TRBD2 for D (6 bases). CDR1 and CDR2 (germline): MGHRA, YSYEKL. The CDR3 runs to 16 residues. V lost 4 bases to trimming and J lost 3 bases, with 16 bases between them. This chain's CDR3 is CASSPREGRDYNEQFF. The DNA of the CDR3 is TGCGCCAGCAGCCCACGAGAGGGGCGGGACTACAATGAGCAGTTCTTC.

The chain uses TRBV30 and TRBJ2-6; D is perhaps TRBD1 (5 bases). V dropped 1 base and J dropped 2 bases, with 9 bases sitting between them. CDR1 GTSNPN and CDR2 SVGIG come from the germline V gene (reference sequence). This CDR3 is 15 amino acids long. The CDR3 protein is CAWSGQHTGANVLTF. CDR3 nucleotide sequence: TGTGCCTGGAGTGGACAGCATACTGGGGCCAACGTCCTGACTTTC.

The chain recombines TRBV6-4 with TRBJ1-1; D is ambiguous. Per germline, CDR1 MRHNA and CDR2 SNTAGT. The CDR3 is 13 amino acids. The V end lost 6 bases, the J end lost 1 base, and 9 bases lay between the germline ends. The CDR3 DNA follows: TGTGCCAGCAGCTTCCAGGAGAACACTGAAGCTTTCTTT. It is translated as CASSFQENTEAFF.

V and J are TRBV27 and TRBJ1-4; TRBD1 aligns across 9 bases. The V and J ends lost 4 bases and 10 bases, in that order; junction bases with no gene match: 10. Germline V gives CDR1 MNHEY, CDR2 SMNVEV (reference sequence). The CDR3 loop spans 15 amino acids. For the CDR3, the DNA is TGTGCCAGCAGTTCCCTGGGACAGGGTTACGGAAAACTGTTTTTT. This gives the protein CASSSLGQGYGKLFF.